This T cell receptor beta chain came from a study of blood T cell repertoires in COVID-19. Background on the study: Nucleic acid was either cDNA or gDNA, and it came from T cells, B-cell-depleted T cells, or PBMCs.

The CDR3 contains 15 residues. V shed 1 base, J shed 3 bases, and the junction held 2 bases outside the gene matches. Germline CDR1 LGHNT, CDR2 FRNRAP. Assay used: immunoSEQ multiplex PCR; TCRdb lists only in-frame clones, some missing. The sample has 120,000 or so clones, around 70% seen once. Sequenced sample: peripheral blood. The receptor was isolated from a man between 60 and 75 years old with acute or convalescent COVID-19. The chain employs TRBV12-5 and TRBJ2-1; 8 nucleotides align to TRBD1. The CDR3 protein is CASGLDRGIYNEQFF. The CDR3 nucleotides read TGTGCTAGTGGTTTGGACAGGGGGATCTACAATGAGCAGTTCTTC.